This T cell receptor beta chain appears in the sequencing data of a study of blood T cell repertoires in COVID-19. Study details: Acute and convalescent COVID-19 samples came from the United States, Italy and Spain. PBMCs, B-cell-depleted T cells, or T cells were the source of the cDNA or gDNA that made up the material.

The CDR3 sequence is 14 residues long. V was clipped by 5 bases and J by 2 bases; unmatched bases: 7. CDR1 is DFQATT and CDR2 is SNEGSKA in the germline V gene (reference sequence). Per the study methods: The authors estimated nucleated cell counts from reference gene primer amplification. Sequenced by immunoSEQ multiplex PCR; TCRdb stores in-frame clones only, minus some. V and J calls and clone size are copied from that table; D and trimming were computed from the DNA. The sample holds roughly 100,000 clones, about 90% seen once. The specimen was peripheral blood. The TCR sequence derives from a human donor in a cohort sampled during active COVID-19. V and J are TRBV20-1 and TRBJ2-3; 7 bases align to TRBD2. The CDR3 nucleotides are TGCAGTGCTGGTGGGGGAGGGGCCACAGATACGCAGTATTTT. Residues: CSAGGGGATDTQYF.